Ten or more counts support the clone carrying this T cell receptor beta chain. The antigen remains undetermined. These data originate in a study of T cell repertoires in cytomegalovirus infection. Overall study: Signatures in public TCR beta sequences pointed to both CMV infection and matching HLA type. Overall study findings and caveats: Carriers of CMV and the relevant HLA type were discriminated by public TCR beta frequency. Dominating the ex vivo response were HLA-C-restricted CMV-specific TCR beta clonotypes.

Using its own MiXCR run on the reads, TCRdb lists one record per CDR3 protein. The repertoire holds 130,000 or so distinct CDR3 sequences, with about 6% as singletons. Sample: PBMCs. This TCR derives from a human donor in good health (CMV status not recorded). Some clones in this sample may be carry-over from other donors' samples.

CDR3 region: CASSLMGTEAFF. The CDR3 region has the DNA TGTGCCAGCAGCTTAATGGGGACTGAAGCTTTCTTT. This chain joins TRBV7-2 and TRBJ1-1; no reliable D call. V dropped 2 bases and J dropped 5 bases, with 6 bases sitting between them. CDR1 and CDR2 from the germline V gene are SGHTA and FQGNSA. This CDR3 has 12 amino acids. The variable domain in full, completed from reference TRBV7-2 and TRBJ1-1, reads GAGVSQSPSNKVTEKGKDVELRCDPISGHTALYWYRQSLGQGLEFLIYFQGNSAPDKSGLPSDRFSAERTGGSVSTLTIQRTQQEDSAVYLCASSLMGTEAFFGQGTRLTVV.